This T cell receptor (beta chain) was obtained from a study of CXCR3-negative and CXCR3-positive naive CD8 T cells. Study results and limitations: CXCR3 expression partially decreased after cryopreservation; most assays used fresh PBMCs. When CXCR3-positive naive cells were set against CXCR3-negative naive cells, the former had more hydrophobic TRB CDR3s.

As regards this clonotype: The antigen is not known.

Each TRB cDNA library was prepared by 5' RACE (with UMI labels). No DNA is given; TCRdb re-called the 5' RACE reads and lists each CDR3 protein once. The specimen's table records around 140,000 distinct CDR3 sequences. The CDR3 extends over 15 amino acids. Germline V gives CDR1 DFQATT, CDR2 SNEGSKA (reference sequence). The sequenced sample consisted of naive CXCR3+ CD8+ T cells from blood. Regarding subset: CD45RO-CCR7+CD27+CD95- naive CD8+ T cells expressing CXCR3 (TNR3+). The chain employs TRBV20-1 and TRBJ2-5; the TCRdb call, TRBD2, lacks DNA for checking. This TCR came from a human donor in good health. Some clones in this sample may be carry-over from other donors' samples. The CDR3 sequence: CSARFLEGAAFTQYF.